This entry lists 13 T cell receptor beta chains sequenced from one sample in a study of T cells in localized non-small cell lung cancer. Sequencing used immunoSEQ multiplex PCR; TCRdb keeps in-frame clones, though not all of them. The sample has approximately 37,000 clones, about 87% seen once. Sequenced material: peripheral blood, taken before any cancer treatment. The receptor set was obtained from a man aged 18-49 years with stage I lung adenocarcinoma.

The V call is TRBV28, the J call TRBJ1-2, with 9 bases identical to TRBD1. After removal of 6 bases from V and 4 bases from J, the junction contained 9 bases not matched to a gene. The V gene's germline CDR1 is MDHEN and CDR2 SYDVKM. The CDR3 contains 15 residues. CDR3 DNA sequence: TGTGCCAGCAGGCAAACAGGGGGCGCATCCTATGGCTACACCTTC. This codes for CASRQTGGASYGYTF.

The chain couples TRBV7-2 to TRBJ2-7; 8 positions match TRBD2. Germline CDR1 is SGHTA and CDR2 is FQGNSA. This CDR3 is built from 16 residues. The V gene end was trimmed by 0 bases and the J gene end by 1 base; junction bases not matched to a gene: 5. CDR3 nucleotides: TGTGCCAGCAGCTTAGCTGGGCGGGGGGCATCCTACGAGCAGTACTTC. This translates into CASSLAGRGASYEQYF. The whole variable domain, filled in from reference TRBV7-2 and TRBJ2-7, reads GAGVSQSPSNKVTEKGKDVELRCDPISGHTALYWYRQSLGQGLEFLIYFQGNSAPDKSGLPSDRFSAERTGGSVSTLTIQRTQQEDSAVYLCASSLAGRGASYEQYFGPGTRLTVT.

This clone was recorded once. The chain's CDR3 is CASSQANSYATQYF. The DNA for the CDR3 is TGCGCCAGCAGCCAAGCTAATAGCTATGCGACCCAGTACTTC. This rearrangement joins TRBV4-1 to TRBJ2-5; D ambiguous. Trimming removed 1 base from V and 7 bases from J, with 13 bases in between. The CDR3 runs to 14 residues. CDR1 is MGHRA and CDR2 is YSYEKL in the germline V gene.

The genes are TRBV7-9 and TRBJ1-2; D gene ambiguous. This CDR3 comprises 12 residues. The V gene's germline CDR1 is SEHNR and CDR2 FQNEAQ (reference sequence). The germline V and J ends were trimmed by 7 bases and 6 bases, with 12 bases remaining between them. The CDR3 here is CASNIGFDGYTF. CDR3 DNA sequence: TGTGCCAGCAACATTGGATTCGATGGCTACACCTTC.

The rearrangement links TRBV18 to TRBJ2-3; 10 positions match TRBD1. Germline V gene data show CDR1 as KGHSH and CDR2 as LQKENI. Unmatched junction bases numbered 7, after V lost 3 bases and J lost 1 base. CDR3 length equals 17 residues. The CDR3 DNA follows: TGTGCCAGCTCACCGATAACGACAGGGGGCCGCACAGATACGCAGTATTTT. Protein: CASSPITTGGRTDTQYF.

The chain combines TRBV28 with TRBJ2-4, with TRBD1 matching over 9 bases. V dropped 5 bases and J dropped 0; count of bases not matched to a gene: 5. Germline CDR1 MDHEN, CDR2 SYDVKM. The CDR3 covers 16 residues. CDR3 nucleotides: TGTGCCAGCAGTACTCTGACAGGGGGAGCCAAAAACATTCAGTACTTC. Translating it yields CASSTLTGGAKNIQYF. Together with reference TRBV28 and TRBJ2-4, the CDR3 gives the full variable domain: DVKVTQSSRYLVKRTGEKVFLECVQDMDHENMFWYRQDPGLGLRLIYFSYDVKMKEKGDIPEGYSVSREKKERFSLILESASTNQTSMYLCASSTLTGGAKNIQYFGAGTRLSVL.

The chain carries TRBV29-1 and TRBJ2-7, with TRBD2 as a possible D gene (5 bases). Trimming left V 7 bases short and J 5 bases short, with 15 bases between. The germline CDR1 and CDR2 sequences are SQVTM and ANQGSEA. This CDR3 contains 12 residues. CDR3 nucleotides: TGCAGCGCCGCGACCCCCGGGGACGAGCAGTACTTC. Protein: CSAATPGDEQYF.

CDR3 sequence: CASRLLGQANQPQHF. The CDR3 DNA reads as TGTGCCAGCAGACTCCTGGGGCAGGCCAATCAGCCCCAGCATTTT. The V and J genes are TRBV27 and TRBJ1-5; D possibly corresponds to TRBD1 (5 bases). This CDR3 spans 15 amino acids. CDR1 and CDR2 from the germline V gene are MNHEY and SMNVEV (reference sequence). V dropped 6 bases and J dropped 3 bases, with 15 bases sitting between them.

The J gene is TRBJ1-3, the V gene TRBV9; D gene unclear. Deletions cut 0 bases from V and 0 bases from J, with 10 bases between. The CDR3 spans 16 residues. The germline V gene encodes CDR1 SGDLS and CDR2 YYNGEE. CDR3 DNA sequence: TGTGCCAGCAGCGTAGGGCCCCTCGGCTCTGGAAACACCATATATTTT. This translates into CASSVGPLGSGNTIYF.

The sample holds a few counts of this clone. The V gene is TRBV14, the J gene TRBJ2-1; D may be TRBD1 (5 bases). Germline V lookup: CDR1 SGHDN, CDR2 FVKESK. The CDR3 consists of 14 residues. V gave up 1 base and J gave up 4 bases, with 8 bases separating them. The CDR3: CASSQVKGYNEQFF. Written as DNA, the CDR3 is TGTGCCAGCAGCCAAGTAAAGGGGTACAATGAGCAGTTCTTC.

V is TRBV13 and J is TRBJ1-3; 7 positions agree with TRBD1. The CDR3 has 14 residues. Losses at the gene ends were 3 bases for V and 2 bases for J; bases not matched to a gene: 1. Germline V gene data show CDR1 as PRHDT and CDR2 as FYEKMQ (reference sequence). In nucleotides, the CDR3 is TGTGCCAGCAGCTTCCAGGGGGCTGGAAACACCATATATTTT. As protein: CASSFQGAGNTIYF.

The genes are TRBV7-3 and TRBJ1-2, with D unresolved. The germline V gene has CDR1 SGHTA and CDR2 FQGTGA. The CDR3 is made up of 14 amino acids. V lost 4 bases to trimming and J lost 2 bases, with 11 bases between them. Written as DNA, the CDR3 is TGTGCCAGCAGCTCCGGGGAGCGGAACTATGGCTACACCTTC. This gives the protein CASSSGERNYGYTF. The full variable domain, its missing parts supplied by reference TRBV7-3 and TRBJ1-2, is GAGVSQTPSNKVTEKGKYVELRCDPISGHTALYWYRQSLGQGPEFLIYFQGTGAADDSGLPNDRFFAVRPEGSVSTLKIQRTERGDSAVYLCASSSGERNYGYTFGSGTRLTVV.

V usage is TRBV5-4 and J usage is TRBJ1-1; D remains unclear. The germline gives CDR1 SGHNT, CDR2 YYREEE (reference sequence). The CDR3 runs to 12 residues. V dropped 1 base and J dropped 4 bases, with 5 bases sitting between them. CDR3 sequence: CASSLLGTEAFF. Written as DNA, the CDR3 is TGTGCCAGCAGCTTGTTGGGCACTGAAGCTTTCTTT.